The rows below give T cell receptor beta chains drawn from one sample of a study of blood T cell repertoires in COVID-19. Using immunoSEQ multiplex PCR, the repertoire was profiled, and TCRdb retains in-frame clones only, with some absent. The sample consists of about 160,000 clones, around 84% of them appearing once. The sequenced sample consisted of peripheral blood. The receptors stem from an older man with acute or convalescent COVID-19. CDR3s include the opening cysteine and the closing phenylalanine or tryptophan. D genes are given only for firm matches. A clone size is listed for some rows: how often the clone was seen (once, few, many), or a class if it is expanded.

V gene	J gene	D gene	clone size	CDR3 DNA	CDR3 protein
TRBV7-2	TRBJ1-5	NA	once	TGTGCCAGCAGCCTCCAGGGGCGCCAGCCCCAGCATTTT	CASSLQGRQPQHF
TRBV28	TRBJ1-3	NA	NA	TGTGCCAGCACGAACGGGCACGCGAGCGGGAACACCATATATTTT	CASTNGHASGNTIYF
TRBV7-3	TRBJ2-3	TRBD2	NA	TGTGCCAGCAGCCCGGGGAAGCGGGGATACACAGATACGCAGTATTTT	CASSPGKRGYTDTQYF
TRBV6-5	TRBJ2-3	NA	NA	TGTGCCAGTACCGCGCGGGCCCGGGGAGATACGCAGTATTTT	CASTARARGDTQYF
TRBV5-1	TRBJ2-7	TRBD1	NA	TGCGCCAGCAGCCCGGGACAGGTCTCCTACGAGCAGTACTTC	CASSPGQVSYEQYF
TRBV28	TRBJ1-1	NA	NA	TGTGCCAGCAGTTTATTAACCCCTGGGCAGAACACTGAAGCTTTCTTT	CASSLLTPGQNTEAFF
TRBV14	TRBJ2-5	TRBD1	NA	TGTGCCAGCAGCCAAGCCACAGGGGGCGGTGAGACCCAGTACTTC	CASSQATGGGETQYF
TRBV6-1	TRBJ2-5	NA	NA	TGTGCCAGCAGTGAATGGGAGGAAAACCAAGAGACCCAGTACTTC	CASSEWEENQETQYF
TRBV7-2	TRBJ2-5	TRBD2	once	TGTGCCAGCAGCTTGGGTCTAGCGGGGGGCCAAGAGACCCAGTACTTC	CASSLGLAGGQETQYF
TRBV11-3	TRBJ2-5	TRBD1	NA	TGTGCCAGCAGCTTGGGGGGACAGGAGGAGACCCAGTACTTC	CASSLGGQEETQYF
TRBV25-1	TRBJ1-1	NA	NA	TGTGCCAGCAGTGTGGCGGGCGTCACTGAAGCTTTCTTT	CASSVAGVTEAFF